Below, 17 T cell receptor beta chains from the same sample are listed, as sequenced in a study of T cells in Graves' hyperthyroidism and ophthalmopathy (dated by TCRdb to between 2018 and 2020). The receptor library was made with multiplex PCR. Sequencing was carried out with an Illumina HiSeq 2000. The TCR beta CDR3 regions were amplified from the RNA transcripts. The first round of RT-PCR for the TCR CDR3 was performed with the HTBI primer set and the Qiagen OneStep RT-PCR kit. TCRdb's own reprocessing of the public reads used fastp at Q25 and MiXCR and kept productive beta chains. Entries are consolidated by CDR3 protein sequence, retaining the most common genes and DNA. For this sample the table gives approximately 640,000 distinct CDR3 sequences, of which 45% were detected only once. The top ten clones comprise approximately 6.8% of the sample. The sequencing sample was made of peripheral blood or thyroid tissue (not recorded which). These receptors all stem from an adult man with Graves' disease, either hyperthyroidism or ophthalmopathy (not recorded which).

This clonotype has a count of ten or more. The CDR3 loop is CASSLDRVDSPLHF. The CDR3 DNA reads as TGTGCCAGCAGTTTAGACAGGGTAGATTCACCCCTCCACTTT. The chain employs TRBV12-3 or TRBV12-4 and TRBJ1-6, with D possibly TRBD1 on 6 matching bases. V lost 1 base and J lost 8, with 9 bases in between. CDR3 length: 14 amino acids.

V and J are TRBV9 and TRBJ2-2; 7 bases line up with TRBD1. This CDR3 has 20 amino acids. J was trimmed by 4 bases and V by 8 bases; bases with no gene match: 26. The germline gives CDR1 SGDLS, CDR2 YYNGEE. In DNA, the CDR3 is TGTGCCAGTTCATTAGACAGCGAATTCACGACAGGGACGAGCACCGGGGAGCTGTTTTTT. This gives the protein CASSLDSEFTTGTSTGELFF.

The chain joins TRBV7-2 to TRBJ2-7; TRBD1 aligns across 12 bases. The CDR3 spans 16 residues. V shed 6 bases and J 3 bases; nucleotides not matched to a gene: 9. Per germline, CDR1 SGHTA and CDR2 FQGNSA. The CDR3 nucleotides are TGTGCCAGCAGTTCCCCCGGGACAGGGGGCATCTACGAGCAGTACTTC. This translates into CASSSPGTGGIYEQYF. The full variable domain, its missing parts supplied by reference TRBV7-2 and TRBJ2-7, is GAGVSQSPSNKVTEKGKDVELRCDPISGHTALYWYRQSLGQGLEFLIYFQGNSAPDKSGLPSDRFSAERTGGSVSTLTIQRTQQEDSAVYLCASSSPGTGGIYEQYFGPGTRLTVT.

In regard to this clonotype: As the CDR3 is not closed by the conserved phenylalanine or tryptophan, this likely results from a read error. The CDR3 bases are TGTGCCAGCAGCTTGACAGAAGCCACTGAAGCTTTCCTT. It yields the protein CASSLTEATEAFL. The rearrangement uses TRBV7-8 and TRBJ1-1, with D possibly being TRBD1 (5 bases). V lost 3 bases and J lost 4, with 9 bases in between. CDR3 length: 13 residues. CDR1 is SGHVS and CDR2 is FQNEAQ in the germline V gene.

In regard to this clonotype: Germline and junction disagree at one end, which may indicate a read error. This CDR3 reads CASSPEQGWQPQHF. The CDR3, as DNA: TGTGCCAGCAGTCCGGAACAGGGATGGCAGCCCCAGCATTTT. V usage is TRBV10-3 and J usage is TRBJ1-5; D perhaps matches TRBD1 (6 bases). The germline CDR1 and CDR2 sequences are ENHRY and SYGVKD. CDR3 length equals 14 residues.

This sequence joins TRBV7-2 and TRBJ1-3; D is unresolved. V lost 5 bases and J lost 4, with 18 bases in between. CDR1 and CDR2 (germline): SGHTA, FQGNSA. CDR3 length: 16 residues. The CDR3 DNA reads TGTGCCAGCAGCCAAGAAACGGGTTCGAACGGAAACACCATATATTTT. It translates to CASSQETGSNGNTIYF.

This clonotype has only one observation. The chain has TRBV20-1 and TRBJ2-5; weak D call: TRBD1 (6 bases). Trimming shortened V by 3 bases and J by 1 base, and 12 bases separated the two germline ends. Germline CDR1 is DFQATT and CDR2 is SNEGSKA (reference sequence). The CDR3 covers 14 residues. CDR3 protein: CSASEGVAQETQYF. Written as DNA, the CDR3 is TGCAGTGCTAGCGAGGGGGTCGCCCAAGAGACCCAGTACTTC.

V is TRBV20-1 and J is TRBJ2-7, with unresolved D. CDR3 size: 13 residues. Germline V gene sequence: CDR1 DFQATT, CDR2 SNEGSKA (reference sequence). Trimming took 1 base from V and 4 from J, leaving 11 bases between them. The CDR3 bases are TGCAGTGCTAGAGTTCTGGGGATTTACGAGCAGTACTTC. Amino acids: CSARVLGIYEQYF.

This clonotype came up a few times. In nucleotides, the CDR3 is TGCGCCAGCAGCTACGAACCCGGTCAGCCCCAGCATTTT. Translation gives CASSYEPGQPQHF. V gene TRBV5-1 combines with J gene TRBJ1-5; unclear D gene. This CDR3 region has 13 residues. Trimming took 3 bases from V and 6 from J, leaving 10 bases between them. Germline CDR1 SGHRS, CDR2 YFSETQ.

This clonotype was picked up a small number of times. The chain carries TRBV12-3 or TRBV12-4 and TRBJ1-4, with 8 bases fitting TRBD1. V shed 6 bases, J shed 7 bases, and the junction held 10 bases outside the gene matches. This CDR3 has 15 amino acids. CDR3 protein: CASSLDRGLGEKLFF. The DNA of the CDR3 is TGTGCCAGCAGCCTAGACAGGGGTTTAGGTGAAAAACTGTTTTTT.

The chain carries TRBV9 and TRBJ1-3; TRBD1 is a possible D gene (6 bases). Deletions cut 3 bases from V and 8 bases from J, with 12 bases between. The CDR3 is 13 amino acids. From germline, CDR1 is SGDLS and CDR2 YYNGEE. CDR3 in DNA: TGTGCCAGCAGCGCACAGGGTGGCTACACCATATATTTT. Its protein is CASSAQGGYTIYF.

This clonotype was seen many times. The chain employs TRBV5-1 and TRBJ2-2; D tentatively fits TRBD1 or TRBD2 (5 bases each). Trimming cost V 4 bases and J 4 bases, with 14 bases left between them. This CDR3 has 15 amino acids. Per germline, CDR1 SGHRS and CDR2 YFSETQ. The CDR3 spells CASSVTGPLTGELFF. The CDR3 region has the DNA TGCGCCAGCAGCGTCACGGGACCACTCACCGGGGAGCTGTTTTTT.

This clonotype was detected a few times. The chain joins TRBV2 to TRBJ1-5; 7 nucleotides line up with TRBD1. Germline lookup yields CDR1 SNHLY and CDR2 FYNNEI. The CDR3 contains 15 residues. Losses at the gene ends were 7 bases for V and 0 bases for J; bases not matched to a gene: 6. The CDR3: CASKHRGNSNQPQHF. CDR3 coding DNA: TGTGCCAGCAAACACAGGGGCAATAGCAATCAGCCCCAGCATTTT.

There are a few counts of this clonotype. The chain joins TRBV7-9 to TRBJ2-7; 8 bases line up with TRBD1. The germline V gene encodes CDR1 SEHNR and CDR2 FQNEAQ (reference sequence). The CDR3 runs to 15 residues. Trimming at V came to 6 bases and at J to 1 base, leaving 8 bases not matched to a gene. In DNA, the CDR3 is TGTGCCAGCAGAAAGGACAGGGTGATATCCTACGAGCAGTACTTC. This gives the protein CASRKDRVISYEQYF.

The V and J genes are TRBV15 and TRBJ2-3; a possible D gene is TRBD2 (5 bases). Trimming removed 1 base from V and 4 bases from J, with 12 bases in between. Germline values: CDR1 LNHNV, CDR2 YYDKDF (reference sequence). The CDR3 runs to 15 residues. The chain's CDR3 is CATSRVTARADTQYF. Here the CDR3 DNA reads TGTGCCACCAGCAGAGTCACGGCGAGGGCAGATACGCAGTATTTT.

As to this clonotype: The junction shows a germline mismatch at one end, possibly a read error. This chain links TRBV10-2 with TRBJ2-7, with 9 bases that match TRBD1. Germline CDR1 reads WSHSY; CDR2 reads SAAADI. This CDR3 contains 11 residues. The DNA of the CDR3 is TGCGCCAGCAGTGAGTCCGGGACAGGGACCTTC. Its protein is CASSESGTGTF.

The chain links TRBV5-5 to TRBJ1-1; D possibly corresponds to TRBD1 (6 bases). CDR3 length: 14 amino acids. Trimming took 4 bases from V and 9 from J, leaving 19 bases between them. Germline lookup yields CDR1 SGHKS and CDR2 YYEKEE (reference sequence). The CDR3 reads CASSQGSGAQKAFF. The CDR3 DNA follows: TGTGCCAGCAGCCAAGGGTCGGGGGCGCAAAAAGCTTTCTTT.